A selection of T cell receptor beta chains follows, all from one sample in a study of regulatory T cells in long-lasting Graves disease. TCRdb analysed the multiplex PCR reads with MiXCR anew, one entry per CDR3 protein. This sample has about 300,000 distinct CDR3 sequences, with 18% found just once. The sample in question was peripheral blood mononuclear cells (PBMCs), obtained at new diagnosis, from a patient treated with antithyroid drugs. Every receptor here comes from a female donor with Graves disease. Both conserved end residues are part of each CDR3. The D gene is left open where the match is weak. Size values are once, few and many counts, or a class for expanded clones, and some rows have none.

V: TRBV11-2
size: .
D: .
J: TRBJ1-1
DNA: TGTGCCAGCAGCTTGACATATGGCACTGAAGCTTTCTTT
CDR3: CASSLTYGTEAFF

V: TRBV7-8
size: many
D: .
J: TRBJ2-5
DNA: TGTGCCAGCAGCTTAGAACAGGCAGAGACCCAGTACTTC
CDR3: CASSLEQAETQYF

V: TRBV12-3/TRBV12-4
size: many
D: .
J: TRBJ1-3
DNA: TGTGCCAGCAGGGGAGACAGGCGACGAACTGGAAACACCATATATTTT
CDR3: CASRGDRRRTGNTIYF

V: TRBV28
size: .
D: .
J: TRBJ2-2
DNA: TGTGCCAGCAGTCCGATCGGCCTAGTTTCCGGGGAGCTGTTTTTT
CDR3: CASSPIGLVSGELFF

V: TRBV30
size: many
D: .
J: TRBJ2-5
DNA: TGTGCCTGGAGTATTGAGACCCAGTACTTC
CDR3: CAWSIETQYF

V: TRBV7-9
size: many
D: TRBD1
J: TRBJ2-5
DNA: TGTGCCAGCAGCCCCGATCAGGGGGACCAGTACTTC
CDR3: CASSPDQGDQYF

V: TRBV6-2/TRBV6-3
size: few
D: .
J: TRBJ2-1
DNA: TGTGCCAGCAGTTACGCCCGTTGGGATGAGCAGTTCTTC
CDR3: CASSYARWDEQFF

V: TRBV20-1
size: once
D: TRBD2
J: TRBJ2-1
DNA: TGCAGTGCTAGAGATCATTTAGCGGGAGGGCCTAACGACAATGAGCAGTTCTTC
CDR3: CSARDHLAGGPNDNEQFF

V: TRBV2
size: many
D: .
J: TRBJ2-7
DNA: TGTGCCAGCAGGATAGCGAGTCTCTACGAGCAGTACTTC
CDR3: CASRIASLYEQYF

V: TRBV2
size: many
D: TRBD2
J: TRBJ2-5
DNA: TGTGCCAGCAGGCTAGCGGGCTACCAAGAGACCCAGTACTTC
CDR3: CASRLAGYQETQYF